Listed below are T cell receptor beta chains from one sample, sequenced in a study of CD8+ T cells in alopecia areata. Sequenced by immunoSEQ multiplex PCR; TCRdb stores in-frame clones only, minus some. Of 95,000 to 150,000 clones in the sample, 45% to 50% were seen once. The specimen sequenced was NKG2D-low CD8+ T cells sorted from blood. These receptors all come from a human donor with alopecia areata. Each CDR3 is given with its conserved first and last residue. Fields, in order: D gene, V gene, J gene, CDR3 protein. D genes are given only for firm matches.

TRBD2	TRBV5-1	TRBJ2-1	CASSSGLAGPEQFF
.	TRBV28	TRBJ2-5	CASSFPHSGLQETQYF
TRBD1	TRBV12-5	TRBJ2-3	CASGFDQGEDTQYF
.	TRBV7-9	TRBJ1-1	CASSLGTEAFF
.	TRBV19	TRBJ2-2	CASRTSNTGELFF
.	TRBV14	TRBJ2-2	CASRSGLSNTGELFF
TRBD2	TRBV29-1	TRBJ2-1	CSVEGGSNYNEQFF
TRBD2	TRBV30	TRBJ2-3	CAWSEGASGTSDTQYF
.	TRBV19	TRBJ2-1	CASQQVPYDEQFF
.	TRBV30	TRBJ2-7	CAWSVQSTVGEQYF
TRBD2	TRBV20-1	TRBJ2-5	CSASGEGTQYF
.	TRBV25-1	TRBJ1-1	CASSDMGVYTEAFF
TRBD2	TRBV29-1	TRBJ2-7	CSAGLDDEQYF
.	TRBV6-6	TRBJ2-3	CASSLDTQYF
.	TRBV4-1	TRBJ2-7	CASSQSAGDYEQYF
.	TRBV14	TRBJ1-2	CASSQQNGYTF
.	TRBV29-1	TRBJ2-7	CSVEEGYEQYF
TRBD1	TRBV28	TRBJ2-7	CASSLRGRGPHEQYF
.	TRBV29-1	TRBJ2-1	CSVAVDNEQFF
.	TRBV27	TRBJ2-5	CASQGATETQYF
.	TRBV2	TRBJ2-5	CASSENPPVTQETQYF
.	TRBV5-6	TRBJ2-1	CANLLWHINEQFF
.	TRBV11-2	TRBJ2-7	CASSPPLGTSSYEQYF
.	TRBV29-1	TRBJ2-1	CSGFRTSSYNEQFF
.	TRBV30	TRBJ2-7	CAWNTGGTYEQYF
TRBD2	TRBV29-1	TRBJ2-7	CSVGLADISYEQYF
.	TRBV27	TRBJ2-7	CASSLYEQYF
TRBD1	TRBV7-9	TRBJ2-4	CATETGDIQYF
.	TRBV11-2	TRBJ2-7	CASSLVGDSYEQYF
TRBD2	TRBV30	TRBJ2-5	CAWSVGTSSGETQYF
.	TRBV29-1	TRBJ1-1	CSSYGEGGTEAFF
.	TRBV19	TRBJ1-5	CASSIEGNQPQHF
TRBD1	TRBV9	TRBJ2-5	CASSVAGTTGGETQYF
.	TRBV21-1	TRBJ2-4	CASSKGSGLAKNIQYF
.	TRBV29-1	TRBJ2-3	CSVDLGQNTDTQYF
.	TRBV5-6	TRBJ2-1	CASSLAAQQFF
.	TRBV15	TRBJ2-3	CASGRGSDTQYF